A selection of T cell receptor beta chains follows, all from one sample in a study of T cells in tuberculosis. Sequencing was performed with immunoSEQ multiplex PCR; in TCRdb, only in-frame clones are kept and a portion is missing. The top ten hold under 1.5% of the sample, which has about 49,000 clones, about 95% seen once. The source was PBMCs, collected at tuberculosis diagnosis. These receptors were taken from an adult with tuberculosis. CDR3s include the opening cysteine and the closing phenylalanine or tryptophan. The D gene is left open where the match is weak. Expanded clones get a size class; other rows say once, few or many, or leave the size out.

d_call	cdr3_length	v_call	clone_size	j_call	cdr3_aa	cdr3_nt
.	20	TRBV7-8	.	TRBJ2-7	CASSPPTEDSQKGSSYEQYF	TGTGCCAGCAGCCCTCCAACCGAGGACAGCCAAAAGGGAAGCTCCTACGAGCAGTACTTC
TRBD2	14	TRBV11-3	.	TRBJ2-2	CASKRGGDTGELFF	TGTGCCAGCAAACGGGGAGGGGACACCGGGGAGCTGTTTTTT
TRBD1	16	TRBV5-1	.	TRBJ2-2	CASRPVGTGAAGELFF	TGCGCCAGCAGACCTGTTGGGACAGGGGCGGCCGGGGAGCTGTTTTTT
TRBD2	18	TRBV28	.	TRBJ2-1	CASSSTRTSGSSYNEQFF	TGTGCCAGCAGTTCAACCCGGACTAGCGGGAGCTCCTACAATGAGCAGTTCTTC
TRBD1	16	TRBV19	.	TRBJ1-2	CASSPRDRGIAYGYTF	TGTGCCAGTAGTCCCAGGGACAGGGGGATCGCCTATGGCTACACCTTC
.	11	TRBV30	.	TRBJ2-5	CAGDKQETQYF	TGTGCGGGGGACAAACAAGAGACCCAGTACTTC
.	13	TRBV19	.	TRBJ2-5	CASSIGGQETQYF	TGTGCCAGTAGTATAGGCGGACAAGAGACCCAGTACTTC
TRBD1	13	TRBV7-2	.	TRBJ1-1	CASSPRQGTRAFF	TGTGCCAGCAGCCCACGACAGGGGACCCGGGCTTTCTTT
TRBD1	14	TRBV6-1	.	TRBJ2-5	CASGLDRGQETQYF	TGTGCCAGCGGTTTGGACAGGGGCCAAGAGACCCAGTACTTC
.	11	TRBV18	.	TRBJ2-5	CASSSKETQYF	TGTGCCAGCTCATCCAAAGAGACCCAGTACTTC
TRBD1	16	TRBV27	few	TRBJ1-2	CASTPGGQGRYYGYTF	TGTGCCAGCACGCCGGGGGGACAGGGACGGTACTATGGCTACACCTTC
.	15	TRBV5-6	.	TRBJ2-1	CASSFPGPLYNEQFF	TGTGCCAGCAGCTTCCCAGGGCCCCTCTACAATGAGCAGTTCTTC
.	14	TRBV2	.	TRBJ2-1	CASSDGVTYNEQFF	TGTGCCAGCAGTGACGGTGTTACCTACAATGAGCAGTTCTTC
.	16	TRBV7-9	.	TRBJ2-3	CASSPIPRGQTDTQYF	TGTGCCAGCAGCCCAATCCCCCGGGGACAAACAGATACGCAGTATTTT
TRBD2	15	TRBV4-1	.	TRBJ2-7	CASSFRTSAPYEQYF	TGCGCCAGCAGCTTTAGGACTAGCGCCCCCTACGAGCAGTACTTC
.	12	TRBV7-2	.	TRBJ2-1	CASSQPGNEQFF	TGTGCCAGCAGTCAGCCGGGCAATGAGCAGTTCTTC
.	19	TRBV27	once	TRBJ2-1	CASSAVTGRRLSSYNEQFF	TGTGCCAGCAGTGCAGTTACAGGCCGGAGACTTAGCTCCTACAATGAGCAGTTCTTC
.	18	TRBV5-4	.	TRBJ2-4	CASSLGGRAATTKNIQYF	TGTGCCAGCAGCTTGGGGGGGCGGGCCGCGACAACCAAAAACATTCAGTACTTC
.	17	TRBV5-1	.	TRBJ1-6	CASSLLIGGSNNSPLHF	TGCGCCAGCAGCTTGTTGATCGGGGGGTCGAATAATTCACCCCTCCACTTT
TRBD1	15	TRBV18	.	TRBJ2-1	CASSPATGAYNEQFF	TGTGCCAGCTCACCGGCGACAGGGGCCTACAATGAGCAGTTCTTC
.	16	TRBV29-1	.	TRBJ1-1	CSVEDLREALFTEAFF	TGCAGCGTTGAAGATCTTCGGGAGGCGTTGTTCACTGAAGCTTTCTTT
.	14	TRBV19	.	TRBJ1-1	CASSISPMNTEAFF	TGTGCCAGTAGTATAAGCCCAATGAACACTGAAGCTTTCTTT
.	13	TRBV7-2	.	TRBJ2-1	CASSLKTGNEQFF	TGTGCCAGCAGCTTGAAGACAGGTAATGAGCAGTTCTTC
.	17	TRBV6-1	.	TRBJ2-3	CASSDPRTGGGTDTQYF	TGTGCCAGCAGTGACCCTCGGACGGGGGGCGGAACGGATACGCAGTATTTT
TRBD1	16	TRBV5-1	.	TRBJ2-1	CASSPGTGSVYNEQFF	TGCGCCAGCAGCCCCGGGACAGGGAGCGTCTACAATGAGCAGTTCTTC
.	12	TRBV7-9	.	TRBJ2-7	CASSSTAYEQYF	TGTGCCAGCAGCTCCACAGCCTACGAGCAGTACTTC
TRBD2	15	TRBV6-4	.	TRBJ2-1	CASSDRAGVLNEQFF	TGTGCCAGCAGTGACAGGGCGGGAGTCCTTAATGAGCAGTTCTTC
.	15	TRBV18	.	TRBJ1-1	CASSPQAEMNTEAFF	TGTGCCAGCTCACCTCAGGCAGAAATGAACACTGAAGCTTTCTTT
TRBD1	16	TRBV7-2	.	TRBJ1-2	CASSRPGQGANYGYTF	TGTGCCAGCAGCAGACCGGGACAGGGGGCGAACTATGGCTACACCTTC
.	14	TRBV25-1	few	TRBJ1-5	CASSRWGDNQPQHF	TGTGCCAGCTCTCGTTGGGGCGACAATCAGCCCCAGCATTTT
TRBD1	15	TRBV4-3	.	TRBJ1-4	CASSQDPAVRGKLFF	TGCGCCAGCAGCCAAGATCCGGCGGTCAGGGGGAAACTGTTTTTT
.	13	TRBV19	.	TRBJ1-1	CASSIDRDTEAFF	TGTGCCAGTAGTATAGATCGGGACACTGAAGCTTTCTTT
TRBD1	16	TRBV7-9	.	TRBJ2-1	CASSRAGTGDLNEQFF	TGTGCCAGCAGCCGAGCCGGGACAGGGGATCTCAATGAGCAGTTCTTC
TRBD1	16	TRBV7-2	.	TRBJ1-2	CASSLAQGAQTYGYTF	TGTGCCAGCAGCTTAGCACAGGGGGCGCAAACCTATGGCTACACCTTC
TRBD1	13	TRBV5-1	once	TRBJ2-1	CASSFGDRQGSLF	TGCGCCAGCAGCTTTGGGGACAGGCAAGGTTCGCTCTTC
TRBD2	17	TRBV27	.	TRBJ2-7	CASSPRTRRLSSYEQYF	TGTGCCAGCAGCCCAAGGACTAGGCGGTTGAGCTCCTACGAGCAGTACTTC
.	15	TRBV30	.	TRBJ2-1	CAWTRDGSSYNEQFF	TGTGCCTGGACTCGGGACGGGAGCTCCTACAATGAGCAGTTCTTC
TRBD2	17	TRBV5-6	.	TRBJ2-1	CASSLGLGLAVIDEQFF	TGTGCCAGCAGCTTGGGGCTGGGACTAGCGGTTATCGATGAGCAGTTCTTC
.	14	TRBV27	.	TRBJ1-1	CASKRMAGNTEAFF	TGTGCCAGCAAAAGAATGGCAGGGAACACTGAAGCTTTCTTT
.	12	TRBV30	.	TRBJ1-2	CAFDRRRYGYTF	TGTGCCTTTGACAGGAGGAGGTATGGCTACACCTTC
.	13	TRBV18	.	TRBJ1-1	CASSPNKGAEAFF	TGTGCCAGCTCACCTAACAAGGGGGCTGAAGCTTTCTTT
TRBD2	19	TRBV28	.	TRBJ2-3	CASSPYDPTSGRTTDTQYF	TGTGCCAGCAGTCCTTATGATCCGACTAGCGGGAGGACCACAGATACGCAGTATTTT
.	16	TRBV11-3	.	TRBJ2-3	CASSLRSRGVADTQYF	TGTGCCAGCAGCTTACGGTCGCGAGGCGTTGCAGATACGCAGTATTTT
TRBD1	15	TRBV5-4	.	TRBJ2-5	CASSPRQGKEETQYF	TGTGCCAGCAGCCCACGACAGGGAAAGGAAGAGACCCAGTACTTC
.	12	TRBV11-3	once	TRBJ2-3	CASSLAADTQYF	TGTGCCAGCAGCTTAGCGGCAGATACGCAGTATTTT
TRBD2	17	TRBV18	once	TRBJ2-1	CASSPGTSGISSNEQFF	TGTGCCAGCTCACCGGGGACTAGCGGGATAAGTTCCAATGAGCAGTTCTTC
TRBD2	19	TRBV5-4	.	TRBJ2-5	CASSPGTSRTRGLRETQYF	TGTGCCAGCAGCCCCGGGACTAGCCGTACCCGCGGCCTCCGGGAGACCCAGTACTTC
.	14	TRBV6-6	.	TRBJ2-7	CASRRDRARDEQYF	TGTGCCAGCAGGCGCGACAGAGCACGGGACGAGCAGTACTTC
TRBD1	14	TRBV19	.	TRBJ2-5	CASSDRGRGETQYF	TGTGCCAGTAGCGACAGGGGAAGAGGGGAGACCCAGTACTTC
.	12	TRBV7-9	.	TRBJ1-2	CASRPEADGYTF	TGTGCCAGCAGACCTGAAGCCGATGGCTACACCTTC
TRBD1	16	TRBV28	.	TRBJ1-5	CASSPLGQGHNQPQHF	TGTGCCAGCAGTCCTCTAGGACAGGGCCACAATCAGCCCCAGCATTTT
TRBD2	18	TRBV7-2	once	TRBJ2-1	CASSGELAGVSSYNEQFF	TGTGCCAGCAGCGGGGAACTAGCGGGAGTTAGCTCCTACAATGAGCAGTTCTTC
.	14	TRBV7-2	.	TRBJ1-2	CASSLGQGGSGYTF	TGTGCCAGCAGCTTAGGGCAGGGCGGGAGTGGCTACACCTTC
TRBD2	18	TRBV28	.	TRBJ2-2	CASSLLAGGPRDTGELFF	TGTGCCAGCAGTTTGCTAGCGGGAGGGCCGAGAGACACCGGGGAGCTGTTTTTT
TRBD1	16	TRBV18	.	TRBJ2-5	CASSPLPTGRGETQYF	TGTGCCAGCTCACCACTACCGACAGGGCGTGGAGAGACCCAGTACTTC
TRBD2	15	TRBV7-2	.	TRBJ2-1	CASTLAGRAGNEQFF	TGTGCCAGCACCTTAGCGGGAAGGGCGGGTAATGAGCAGTTCTTC
.	14	TRBV9	.	TRBJ2-1	CASSAGGAGNEQFF	TGTGCCAGCAGCGCGGGGGGCGCAGGCAATGAGCAGTTCTTC
.	14	TRBV19	.	TRBJ2-7	CASSTGQSSYEQYF	TGTGCCAGTAGTACCGGACAAAGCTCCTACGAGCAGTACTTC